The 22 T cell receptor beta chains reported below all come from one sample, sequenced in a study of T cells in Graves' hyperthyroidism and ophthalmopathy. Amplified TCR beta CDR3 regions derived from RNA transcripts. The study used the HTBI primer set for a first-round RT-PCR of the TCR CDR3. TCRdb recomputed calls from the multiplex PCR reads with MiXCR, one row per CDR3 protein. The repertoire holds around 520,000 distinct CDR3 sequences, with approximately 25% as singletons. The source material was blood. These receptor sequences come from a woman aged 25-40 years with Graves' ophthalmopathy.

This clonotype was detected many times. This chain connects TRBV25-1 to TRBJ2-7; TRBD2 agrees at 8 bases. The CDR3 totals 16 residues. The junction had 13 bases not matched to a gene; V was cut back by 4 bases and J by 5 bases. Germline V gene sequence: CDR1 MGHDK, CDR2 SYGVNS. CDR3 residues: CASSGSGGAGIHEQYF. The CDR3, as DNA: TGTGCCAGCAGTGGTTCGGGAGGGGCGGGGATCCACGAGCAGTACTTC.

This clonotype was detected ten times or more. The chain links TRBV7-2 to TRBJ2-3; D ambiguous. The CDR3 is 13 residues long. Germline V CDR1 and CDR2: SGHTA, FQGNSA. Trimming cost V 7 bases and J 10 bases, with 18 bases left between them. In DNA form, the CDR3 reads TGTGCCAGCACCACTCCCCAATGGGTTTCGCAGTATTTT. This encodes CASTTPQWVSQYF.

In its sample, this clonotype was seen a few times. The gene calls are TRBV4-1 and TRBJ1-2; D perhaps matches TRBD1 (6 bases). V was clipped by 3 bases and J by 4 bases, with 24 bases between them. Germline CDR1 reads MGHRA; CDR2 reads YSYEKL. This CDR3 has 18 amino acids. The CDR3, as DNA: TGCGCCAGCAGCCACGCAAGGGGGGCGGGCAGGGAGATCTATGGCTACACCTTC. Residues: CASSHARGAGREIYGYTF.

This clonotype has only one observation. The chain recombines TRBV14 with TRBJ2-7; no reliable D call. The CDR3 is 14 residues long. The V end lost 2 bases, the J end lost 6 bases, and 14 bases lay between the germline ends. Germline-derived CDR1 and CDR2 are SGHDN and FVKESK. The CDR3 DNA follows: TGTGCCAGCAGCCAACTAATTCGAGGCAGCGAGCAGTACTTC. It is translated as CASSQLIRGSEQYF. Supplemented by reference TRBV14 and TRBJ2-7, the full variable domain reads EAGVTQFPSHSVIEKGQTVTLRCDPISGHDNLYWYRRVMGKEIKFLLHFVKESKQDESGMPNNRFLAERTGGTYSTLKVQPAELEDSGVYFCASSQLIRGSEQYFGPGTRLTVT.

The chain couples TRBV19 to TRBJ1-5; 8 bases agree with TRBD1. The CDR3 extends over 15 amino acids. With V trimmed by 7 bases and J by 5 bases, 10 bases remained unmatched. Per the germline V gene, CDR1 is LNHDA and CDR2 is SQIVND (reference sequence). The CDR3 coding sequence is TGTGCCAGTACCACCAAAAGGACAGGGTATCAGCCCCAGCATTTT. Translated, it gives CASTTKRTGYQPQHF.

This clonotype was seen at least ten times. V is TRBV28 and J is TRBJ1-2, with 8 bases aligning to TRBD1. CDR1 is MDHEN, CDR2 SYDVKM, per germline. J was trimmed by 0 bases and V by 9 bases; bases with no gene match: 3. The CDR3 has 13 amino acids. The CDR3 sequence is CASGQGANYGYTF. CDR3 in DNA: TGTGCCAGTGGACAGGGAGCTAACTATGGCTACACCTTC.

In its sample, this clonotype was seen many times. The chain joins TRBV10-3 to TRBJ2-7, with D maybe TRBD1 (6 bases). Germline V gene lookup returns CDR1 ENHRY and CDR2 SYGVKD. Trimming shortened V by 3 bases and J by 6 bases, and 15 bases separated the two germline ends. The CDR3 is 14 amino acids. CDR3 sequence: CAISDVQGFREQYF. Here the CDR3 DNA reads TGTGCCATCAGTGATGTGCAGGGGTTCCGCGAGCAGTACTTC.

CDR3 residues: CASSLDGAGGETQYF. DNA of the CDR3: TGTGCCAGCAGCTTAGACGGGGCGGGCGGGGAGACCCAGTACTTC. This chain joins TRBV11-2 and TRBJ2-5, with D perhaps being TRBD1 or TRBD2 (5 bases each). Germline-derived CDR1 and CDR2 are SGHAT and FQNNGV. The CDR3 spans 15 residues. The V and J ends lost 0 bases and 5 bases respectively, with 13 bases between them.

CDR3 sequence (DNA): TGTGCCTGGAGTAGTTCGGAACCTCAGCCCCAGCATTTT. It is translated as CAWSSSEPQPQHF. J is TRBJ1-5 and V is TRBV30; D not resolved. CDR1 GTSNPN and CDR2 SVGIG come from the germline V gene (reference sequence). The CDR3 length is 13 residues. The V end lost 2 bases, the J end lost 6 bases, and 11 bases lay between the germline ends.

The chain combines TRBV6-1 with TRBJ1-1, with a possible D match to TRBD1 (6 bases). This CDR3 is 15 amino acids long. V was shortened by 2 bases and J by 8 bases, with 18 bases between the two germline ends. CDR1 and CDR2 from the germline V gene are MNHNS and SASEGT. The CDR3 reads CASSESRWQGKEAFF. The CDR3 bases are TGTGCCAGCAGTGAAAGTAGGTGGCAGGGGAAAGAAGCTTTCTTT.

This clonotype was observed many times. This chain connects TRBV12-3 or TRBV12-4 to TRBJ2-5; perhaps TRBD2 as D (5 bases). The CDR3 loop spans 13 amino acids. The V gene lost 3 bases and the J gene lost 7 bases, with 12 bases spanning the gap. DNA of the CDR3: TGTGCCAGCAGTTTGACCCCCCGGGGGACCCAGTACTTC. It codes for CASSLTPRGTQYF.

This chain links TRBV4-3 with TRBJ2-7; D call uncertain. The germline V gene encodes CDR1 LGHNA and CDR2 YSLEER. The CDR3 has 14 amino acids. V lost 0 bases, J lost 6 bases, and 12 bases lay in between. Written as DNA, the CDR3 is TGCGCCAGCAGCCAAGATAGATTAGGGCGCGAGCAGTACTTC. Its translation: CASSQDRLGREQYF.

This clonotype was seen at least ten times. V and J are TRBV20-1 and TRBJ1-2, with a tentative D call TRBD1 (5 bases). Per the germline V gene, CDR1 is DFQATT and CDR2 is SNEGSKA (reference sequence). This CDR3 comprises 12 residues. Trimming took off 4 bases at V and 7 bases at J, with 13 bases between the two ends. The CDR3 region is CSAMDTLGGYTF. CDR3 coding DNA: TGCAGTGCTATGGACACCTTAGGTGGCTACACCTTC.

The genes are TRBV7-9 and TRBJ1-1; D gene uncertain. Germline CDR1 SEHNR, CDR2 FQNEAQ (reference sequence). V shed 2 bases and J shed 12 bases, with 13 bases lying between them. The CDR3 length is 12 residues. The DNA for the CDR3 is TGTGCCAGCAGCTTACTGGACGAGGGAACTTTCTTT. Protein sequence: CASSLLDEGTFF.

Note on this clonotype: Given a much more abundant clone one base away, this may be a read error. The chain couples TRBV5-1 to TRBJ1-1; 7 bases fit TRBD1. The CDR3 is 14 amino acids. CDR1 and CDR2 (germline): SGHRS, YFSETQ. The CDR3 DNA is TGCGCCATCAGCTTGGGGGACAGACACACTGAAGCTTTCTTT. It specifies CAISLGDRHTEAFF.

The rearrangement links TRBV27 to TRBJ1-1, with D perhaps matching TRBD1 (5 bases). Germline V gives CDR1 MNHEY, CDR2 SMNVEV (reference sequence). This CDR3 has 16 residues. Trimming removed 1 base from V and 7 bases from J, with 19 bases in between. CDR3 sequence reads: CASSLLFESPRGEAFF. CDR3 DNA: TGTGCCAGCAGTTTATTATTTGAGTCCCCGAGGGGTGAAGCTTTCTTT.

This clonotype came up many times. The gene calls are TRBV7-6 and TRBJ2-7; 10 bases match TRBD1. CDR1 and CDR2 (germline): SGHVS, FNYEAQ. The CDR3 contains 15 residues. The junction had 4 bases not matched to a gene; V was cut back by 2 bases and J by 3 bases. CDR3 sequence: CASSLRWTGGYEQYF. DNA for the CDR3: TGTGCCAGCAGCTTAAGGTGGACAGGGGGCTACGAGCAGTACTTC.

The CDR3 DNA sequence: TGTGCCAGCGGCCGGCAGGGCGGGGTCCAAGGGGTAGGGGAGCAGTACTTC. This codes for CASGRQGGVQGVGEQYF. The chain recombines TRBV12-3 or TRBV12-4 with TRBJ2-7; maybe TRBD2 (6 bases). The CDR3 contains 17 residues. The V gene lost 8 bases and the J gene lost 7 bases, with 30 bases spanning the gap.

This clonotype was recorded at least ten times. The J gene is TRBJ1-1, the V gene TRBV18; 7 nucleotides line up with TRBD1. After removal of 3 bases from V and 0 bases from J, the junction contained 13 bases not matched to a gene. The CDR3 runs 18 residues. The germline V gene has CDR1 KGHSH and CDR2 LQKENI. CDR3 sequence: CASSPPVRTGGMNTEAFF. As DNA, the CDR3 is TGTGCCAGCTCACCGCCTGTCCGGACAGGTGGGATGAACACTGAAGCTTTCTTT.

This rearrangement joins TRBV3-1 to TRBJ1-5; no clear D gene. Between the trimmed V and J ends, which lost 2 bases and 5 bases, there was a span of 7 bases. Germline V gene sequence: CDR1 LGHDT, CDR2 YNNKEL (reference sequence). The CDR3 totals 13 residues. In DNA form, the CDR3 reads TGTGCCAGCAGCCAACTCCGGGATCAGCCCCAGCATTTT. This encodes CASSQLRDQPQHF. Using reference TRBV3-1 and TRBJ1-5 for the parts outside the CDR3, the full variable domain is DTAVSQTPKYLVTQMGNDKSIKCEQNLGHDTMYWYKQDSKKFLKIMFSYNNKELIINETVPNRFSPKSPDKAHLNLHINSLELGDSAVYFCASSQLRDQPQHFGDGTRLSIL.

This clonotype was detected a few times. An end of the junction differs from the germline gene, which may be a read error. The chain links TRBV11-1 to TRBJ2-2, with a tentative D call TRBD2 (6 bases). CDR3 length: 16 residues. Per germline, CDR1 SGHAT and CDR2 FQDESV (reference sequence). The chain's CDR3 is CASSLAPDYLNGEPFF. CDR3 nucleotides: TGTGCCAGCAGCTTAGCTCCGGACTACTTAAACGGGGAGCCGTTTTTT.

The chain recombines TRBV27 with TRBJ2-3; tentative D call: TRBD2 (5 bases). Germline V gene data show CDR1 as MNHEY and CDR2 as SMNVEV (reference sequence). V was shortened by 4 bases and J by 3 bases, with 26 bases between the two germline ends. This CDR3 spans 19 amino acids. CDR3 region: CASSSPSQPYPGVTDTQYF. CDR3 in DNA: TGTGCCAGCAGTTCACCCTCTCAACCATACCCCGGGGTGACAGATACGCAGTATTTT.